Below are 24 T cell receptor beta chains sequenced from a single sample in a study of OX40 agonist ivuxolimab in advanced cancers. Measured with immunoSEQ multiplex PCR; TCRdb has only the in-frame clones, and not every one. In the table there are tens of thousands of clones, about 87% of which are singletons. Here the sequenced sample was CD4+ or CD8+ T cells sorted from blood, taken in a trial of the OX40 agonist ivuxolimab. These receptor sequences come from an adult with an advanced solid tumor such as melanoma, head and neck, liver or kidney cancer.

J is TRBJ1-2 and V is TRBV9; 9 nucleotides match TRBD1. This CDR3 is 15 amino acids long. The germline CDR1 and CDR2 sequences are SGDLS and YYNGEE. J gave up 3 bases and V 2 bases, and 5 bases lay outside the gene matches. As DNA, the CDR3 is TGTGCCAGCAGCGTGAACGGACAGGGGTACTATGGCTACACCTTC. Translated, it gives CASSVNGQGYYGYTF.

This chain connects TRBV28 to TRBJ1-1, with D possibly being TRBD1 (5 bases). Trimming cost V 6 bases and J 3 bases, with 11 bases left between them. Per the germline V gene, CDR1 is MDHEN and CDR2 is SYDVKM. The CDR3 runs 13 residues. CDR3 in DNA: TGTGCCAGCAGGGGGGGAGGGGACACTGAAGCTTTCTTT. Residues: CASRGGGDTEAFF.

The gene calls are TRBV5-1 and TRBJ2-3; TRBD1 might be the D (6 bases). CDR3 length: 13 amino acids. Between the trimmed V and J ends, which lost 7 bases and 8 bases, there was a span of 17 bases. The V gene's germline CDR1 is SGHRS and CDR2 YFSETQ. CDR3 in DNA: TGCGCCAGCGTGGACAGCGCCCAAGCTACGCAGTATTTT. Amino acids: CASVDSAQATQYF.

CDR3 nucleotide sequence: TGTGCCAGCAGTTTAGGGGACAGGGGAGACACTAATGAAAAACTGTTTTTT. This codes for CASSLGDRGDTNEKLFF. The chain employs TRBV27 and TRBJ1-4, with 10 bases fitting TRBD1. With V trimmed by 2 bases and J by 2 bases, 5 bases remained unmatched. Germline assignment: CDR1 MNHEY and CDR2 SMNVEV (reference sequence). The CDR3 totals 17 residues.

V and J are TRBV19 and TRBJ2-6; TRBD2 aligns across 7 bases. This CDR3 is built from 18 residues. Germline V gene data show CDR1 as LNHDA and CDR2 as SQIVND (reference sequence). Trimming took 3 bases from V and 0 from J; bases not matched to a gene: 8. The CDR3 reads CASSIRGGVRSGANVLTF. In DNA form, the CDR3 reads TGTGCCAGTAGTATTCGGGGAGGGGTCCGCTCTGGGGCCAACGTCCTGACTTTC.

V gene TRBV6-5 combines with J gene TRBJ2-7; D gene unclear. CDR3 length equals 15 residues. The germline V gene has CDR1 MNHEY and CDR2 SVGAGI. V was cut by 4 bases and J by 3 bases, with 16 bases left in between. CDR3 amino acids: CASSSSSGVYYEQYF. CDR3 coding DNA: TGTGCCAGCAGTTCATCCTCTGGGGTTTACTACGAGCAGTACTTC.

The rearrangement uses TRBV7-3 and TRBJ1-3, with D unclear. The germline V gene has CDR1 SGHTA and CDR2 FQGTGA. V lost 2 bases and J lost 0, with 8 bases in between. The CDR3 totals 15 residues. The CDR3 sequence is CASSLARASGNTIYF. Here the CDR3 DNA reads TGTGCCAGCAGCTTAGCGCGCGCCTCTGGAAACACCATATATTTT.

V and J are TRBV18 and TRBJ2-6, with D unclear. The germline V gene encodes CDR1 KGHSH and CDR2 LQKENI. V lost 1 base and J lost 3, with 4 bases in between. There are 14 residues in the CDR3. This chain's CDR3 is CASSPLDGANVLTF. CDR3 nucleotides: TGTGCCAGCTCACCACTGGATGGGGCCAACGTCCTGACTTTC.

The chain recombines TRBV6-1 with TRBJ2-2, with 8 bases matching TRBD2. The CDR3 has 14 residues. V shed 10 bases and J 5 bases; nucleotides not matched to a gene: 9. CDR1 is MNHNS, CDR2 SASEGT, per germline. This CDR3 reads CATRREGETGELFF. The CDR3 DNA follows: TGTGCCACCCGACGGGAGGGAGAGACCGGGGAGCTGTTTTTT.

This chain links TRBV6-1 with TRBJ2-5; D tentatively fits TRBD1 or TRBD2 (5 bases each). The V gene's germline CDR1 is MNHNS and CDR2 SASEGT. V was shortened by 7 bases and J by 8 bases, with 20 bases between the two germline ends. CDR3 length: 14 residues. This chain's CDR3 is CASTAGTSPLTQYF. CDR3 sequence (DNA): TGTGCCAGCACTGCCGGGACCTCCCCTTTAACCCAGTACTTC.

V usage is TRBV29-1 and J usage is TRBJ2-3; D gene unclear. V lost 3 bases and J 8 bases, leaving 9 bases between the germline ends. This CDR3 spans 11 amino acids. Germline values: CDR1 SQVTM, CDR2 ANQGSEA. CDR3 in amino acids: CSVDLQVTQYF. Here the CDR3 DNA reads TGCAGCGTTGATCTCCAGGTTACGCAGTATTTT.

This chain links TRBV6-1 with TRBJ2-4; D remains unclear. V was pared by 8 bases and J by 4 bases, with 15 bases between. This CDR3 is built from 14 residues. Germline CDR1 and CDR2: MNHNS and SASEGT. DNA for the CDR3: TGTGCCAGCGGTGTCAAAGGGCGGAAAAACATTCAGTACTTC. It translates to CASGVKGRKNIQYF.

The chain carries TRBV7-3 and TRBJ2-1; TRBD1 might be the D (5 bases). The V end lost 1 base, the J end lost 2 bases, and 9 bases lay between the germline ends. The CDR3 sequence is 15 residues long. Germline CDR1 and CDR2: SGHTA and FQGTGA. CDR3 region: CASSLIPGTYNEQFF. In nucleotides, the CDR3 is TGTGCCAGCAGCTTAATCCCAGGGACCTACAATGAGCAGTTCTTC. Combining the CDR3 with reference TRBV7-3 and TRBJ2-1 gives the whole variable domain GAGVSQTPSNKVTEKGKYVELRCDPISGHTALYWYRQSLGQGPEFLIYFQGTGAADDSGLPNDRFFAVRPEGSVSTLKIQRTERGDSAVYLCASSLIPGTYNEQFFGPGTRLTVL.

The chain joins TRBV19 to TRBJ2-2; D may be TRBD2 (6 bases). V was trimmed by 6 bases and J by 4 bases, leaving 12 bases between them. Looked up from germline, CDR1 is LNHDA and CDR2 is SQIVND (reference sequence). The CDR3 contains 14 residues. CDR3 DNA: TGTGCCAGTAGCCGCGGGGCGGGCACCGGGGAGCTGTTTTTT. This sequence encodes CASSRGAGTGELFF.

This clone was recorded only once. CDR3 loop: CASSVVTSADEQFF. CDR3 DNA sequence: TGTGCCAGCAGCGTAGTAACATCAGCGGATGAGCAGTTCTTC. The chain combines TRBV9 with TRBJ2-1; D may be TRBD2 (5 bases). V was trimmed by 0 bases and J by 8 bases, leaving 12 bases between them. Germline V gives CDR1 SGDLS, CDR2 YYNGEE. The CDR3 covers 14 residues.

The V and J genes are TRBV19 and TRBJ1-2, with TRBD1 identical over 8 bases. Losses at the gene ends were 8 bases for V and 7 bases for J; bases not matched to a gene: 12. This CDR3 contains 14 residues. CDR1 and CDR2 (germline): LNHDA, SQIVND (reference sequence). The CDR3 here is CASSGTGGFGGYTF. In nucleotides, the CDR3 is TGTGCCAGTTCCGGGACAGGTGGATTCGGTGGCTACACCTTC.

This rearrangement joins TRBV27 to TRBJ2-5, with D hard to call. This CDR3 has 19 amino acids. Germline V gene data show CDR1 as MNHEY and CDR2 as SMNVEV (reference sequence). V was cut by 0 bases and J by 6 bases, with 26 bases left in between. The CDR3 protein is CASSLSGRHVSGMGKTQYF. The CDR3 DNA reads TGTGCCAGCAGTTTATCAGGCAGGCATGTCTCGGGCATGGGAAAGACCCAGTACTTC.

CDR3 DNA sequence: TGCAGCGCTACGACAGGGAGCGATGAGCAGTTCTTC. As protein: CSATTGSDEQFF. This chain uses TRBV29-1 with TRBJ2-1; 7 bases match TRBD1. From germline, CDR1 is SQVTM and CDR2 ANQGSEA. The length of the CDR3 is 12 residues. J lost 8 bases, V lost 7 bases, and 8 bases had no gene match.

This sequence joins TRBV5-4 and TRBJ2-1; TRBD1 matches 8 bases. Trimming took 0 bases from V and 4 from J; bases not matched to a gene: 3. CDR3 size: 15 residues. CDR1 is SGHNT and CDR2 is YYREEE in the germline V gene (reference sequence). The CDR3 DNA reads as TGTGCCAGCAGCTTGGTCGGGACAGGATACAATGAGCAGTTCTTC. This translates into CASSLVGTGYNEQFF.

V is TRBV5-6 and J is TRBJ1-6, with D unclear. This CDR3 contains 19 residues. Per germline, CDR1 SGHDT and CDR2 YYEEEE. V lost 3 bases, J lost 2 bases, and 21 bases lay in between. The CDR3: CASSSGEEATVTYNSPLHF. The CDR3 bases are TGTGCCAGCAGCTCAGGAGAAGAAGCAACAGTAACCTATAATTCACCCCTCCACTTT.

The chain uses TRBV28 and TRBJ1-5; no definite D call. The CDR3 is 14 amino acids. The germline V and J ends were trimmed by 7 bases and 0 bases, with 10 bases remaining between them. Germline V gives CDR1 MDHEN, CDR2 SYDVKM. The CDR3: CASNRENSNQPQHF. CDR3 sequence (DNA): TGTGCCAGCAATCGAGAAAATAGCAATCAGCCCCAGCATTTT.

The chain carries TRBV19 and TRBJ2-7; TRBD2 aligns across 13 bases. The V segment lost 4 bases and the J segment 2 bases; nucleotides outside the gene matches: 2. There are 15 residues in the CDR3. In germline, CDR1 is LNHDA, CDR2 SQIVND (reference sequence). The CDR3 bases are TGTGCCAGTAGTAAGGGGACTAGCGGGACCTACGAGCAGTACTTC. It translates to CASSKGTSGTYEQYF.

The chain is built from TRBV30 and TRBJ2-7; D ambiguous. The CDR3 is 14 residues long. The V and J ends lost 0 bases and 6 bases respectively, with 15 bases between them. The germline V gene has CDR1 GTSNPN and CDR2 SVGIG (reference sequence). CDR3 amino acids: CAWSVRLPSGEQYF. CDR3 nucleotides: TGTGCCTGGAGTGTAAGACTCCCCTCGGGCGAGCAGTACTTC.

The chain carries TRBV6-5 and TRBJ2-1; 10 bases agree with TRBD2. The junction had 3 bases not matched to a gene; V was cut back by 2 bases and J by 5 bases. This CDR3 has 15 residues. The germline CDR1 and CDR2 sequences are MNHEY and SVGAGI. The chain's CDR3 is CASSYNSGGNNEQFF. In nucleotides, the CDR3 is TGTGCCAGCAGTTACAATAGCGGGGGGAACAATGAGCAGTTCTTC.